A single T cell receptor beta chain is shown here with its context. This CDR3 is 13 amino acids long. Per the germline V gene, CDR1 is MNHEY and CDR2 is SVGAGI. V was clipped by 2 bases and J by 8 bases, with 10 bases between them. Positive CCR7 selection of CD45RO-negative cells yielded the naive CD8 cells, and terminally differentiated effector memory CD45RA+ cells were excluded. The data belong to a study of shared clonotypes between healthy human individuals. Libraries were prepared by immunoSEQ multiplex PCR; TCRdb keeps only in-frame clonotypes and omits some of them. Here the sample spans about 2.1 million clones, just over 90% being singletons.

The TCR comes from a man aged 18 to 30 in good health. Some clones in this sample may be carry-over from other donors' samples. The sample was naive CD8+ T cells from PBMCs. V and J are TRBV6-5 and TRBJ2-1; tentative D call: TRBD1 (5 bases). The CDR3 nucleotides read TGTGCCAGCAGTTACAGGGGCGAGGATGAGCAGTTCTTC. Residues: CASSYRGEDEQFF.